This record concerns one T cell receptor (beta chain) sequence. The sample holds many counts of this clonotype. Its antigen is currently not known. One base away there is no much larger clone; base qualities are not given. The data were obtained in a study of T cells in Graves' hyperthyroidism and ophthalmopathy (dated by TCRdb to between 2018 and 2020). Looking at the study overall: Peripheral blood samples were taken at the time of initial diagnosis, prior to any treatment. To identify TCR V-J signatures that set the groups apart, the researchers used a discovery cohort of more than 95 patients, made up of some 41 with Graves' ophthalmopathy and approximately 57 with stable Graves' hyperthyroidism. The approximately 95 discovery patients were divided at random into training and test sets in a 7:3 ratio. In addition, the study compared T-cell repertoires in thyroid tissue and in blood from a handful of Graves' hyperthyroidism patients. After sampling, hyperthyroidism patients received methimazole starting at 30 mg daily, and ophthalmopathy patients received high-dose intravenous methylprednisolone. TCR Vbeta CDR3 sequencing of roughly 140 peripheral blood samples (43 ophthalmopathy, some 75 hyperthyroidism and around 17 progressor patients) is reported in the paper. An independent validation cohort of around 20 hyperthyroidism patients and 17 patients who later progressed to ophthalmopathy tested prospective prediction of ophthalmopathy.

Stable Graves' hyperthyroidism was defined as no progression to ophthalmopathy during 18 months of follow-up. The hyperthyroidism patients were between 18 and 65 years old and newly diagnosed, with a disease duration of less than 2 months. Exclusion was applied to patients with uncontrolled infections, other autoimmune diseases, pregnancy or lactation. Diagnoses were established on the basis of clinical symptoms, serum thyroxine and TRAb, thyroid ultrasound, and orbital computed tomography. Ficoll-Paque density gradient centrifugation was used to isolate PBMCs from 8.5 to 10 ml of fresh peripheral blood. Trizol reagent was used to extract total RNA, and RNA quality was then checked on an Agilent 2100 Bioanalyzer. Spanning cysteine to phenylalanine, the CDR3 consists of 14 amino acids. The sequence is cut down to CDR3 DNA, 42 bases in frame from base 1. CDR1 and CDR2 (SEHNR, FQNEAQ) derive from the germline V gene (reference sequence). Clipping removes 4 bases from V and 3 bases from J, with 5 as the unmatched junction base count.

The paper as a whole reports these results and caveats: Sample size was not statistically predetermined, and investigators were not blinded to group allocation. In validation, progression to ophthalmopathy was predicted by the model with about 70% sensitivity and roughly 76% specificity, a median of about 6.4 months before onset. Most expanded thyroid clonotypes (frequency above 0.001) were also detected in blood, a finding suggesting that blood repertoires may reflect thyroid immune responses. A 13 V-J signature model separated ophthalmopathy from stable hyperthyroidism, with just over 85% sensitivity and 81.08% specificity in cross-validation and 80%/75% in testing.

TCR beta CDR3 regions were amplified from RNA transcripts. A first-round RT-PCR of the TCR CDR3 used the HTBI primer set with the Qiagen OneStep RT-PCR kit. The libraries were constructed in a second round of multiplex PCR and then size-selected and purified. Libraries were sequenced paired-end with 100 bp reads on an Illumina HiSeq2000. From the authors' description of their analysis: SOAPnuke was used to process the raw data, removing reads that contained adapters or uncalled bases, had a mean Phred below 15, or lacked an exact match to the constant primer or identifier. High-quality paired reads were merged with COPE v1.2.5, and unique nucleotide sequences were defined as clonotypes. MiTCR v1.1 was used to align the clonotypes against IMGT TRBV, TRBD and TRBJ reference segments. Analysis was restricted to V-J combinations with a frequency above 0.0001, which covered roughly 99% of repertoires. A TCS score was defined as the ratio of F50 (clonal expansion) to E x V (chaos), with BLOSUM62-based TCRdist applied between CDR3 peptides within each V-J. Welch's t-statistics and random forest reduced around 520 V-J features to roughly 13, which were used in a naive Bayes classifier (R e1071). Using fastp at Q25 and MiXCR, TCRdb reprocessed the public reads and kept productive beta chains. Every CDR3 protein is listed once, alongside the most common genes and DNA of its rows. TCRdb, rather than the study authors, made the V and J calls. The sample table records roughly 380,000 distinct CDR3 sequences; around 13% of these occur just once. The top ten clonotypes cover approximately 11% of the sample.

The TCR was taken from a woman in her sixties with Graves' hyperthyroidism. The sequence joins TRBV7-9 to TRBJ2-7, with 8 central nucleotides matching TRBD1. The source material was blood. The CDR3 region: CASSYDRGNYEQYF. The DNA sequence reads TGTGCCAGCAGCTACGACAGGGGTAACTACGAGCAGTACTTC.